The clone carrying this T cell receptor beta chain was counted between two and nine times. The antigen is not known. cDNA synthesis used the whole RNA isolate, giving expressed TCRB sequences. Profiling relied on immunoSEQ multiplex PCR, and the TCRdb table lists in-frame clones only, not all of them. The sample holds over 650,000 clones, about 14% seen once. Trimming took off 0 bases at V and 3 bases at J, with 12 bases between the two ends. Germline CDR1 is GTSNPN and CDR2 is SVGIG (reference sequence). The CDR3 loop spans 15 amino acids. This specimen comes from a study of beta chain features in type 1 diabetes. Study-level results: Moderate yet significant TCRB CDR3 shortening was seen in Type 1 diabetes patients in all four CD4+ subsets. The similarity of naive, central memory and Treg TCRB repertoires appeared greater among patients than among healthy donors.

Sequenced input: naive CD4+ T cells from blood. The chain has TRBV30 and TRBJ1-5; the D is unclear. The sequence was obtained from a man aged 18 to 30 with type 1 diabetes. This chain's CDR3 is CAWSVTAPFNQPQHF. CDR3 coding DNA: TGTGCCTGGAGTGTAACGGCTCCCTTCAATCAGCCCCAGCATTTT. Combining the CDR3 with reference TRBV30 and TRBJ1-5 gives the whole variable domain SQTIHQWPATLVQPVGSPLSLECTVEGTSNPNLYWYRQAAGRGLQLLFYSVGIGQISSEVPQNLSASRPQDRQFILSSKKLLLSDSGFYLCAWSVTAPFNQPQHFGDGTRLSIL.